One and the same sample provided the 9 T cell receptor beta chains below, sequenced in a study of CD8+ T cells in alopecia areata. The authors extracted RNA and reverse transcribed it into cDNA as the sequencing template. TCRdb's copy holds only in-frame clones and misses some; the assay was immunoSEQ multiplex PCR. The sample has 110,000 or so clones, approximately 60% seen once. Specimen: CD8+ T cells sorted from blood. The origin of the receptors is a human donor in good health.

This clone has a handful of counts. The chain links TRBV2 to TRBJ2-7; 7 bases map to TRBD2. The CDR3 has 15 residues. The J segment lost 4 bases and the V segment lost 3 bases, leaving 9 bases of the junction unmatched. Germline V CDR1 and CDR2: SNHLY, FYNNEI. CDR3 in DNA: TGTGCCAGCAGTGAGGGAGGGGCCGGAACGTACGAGCAGTACTTC. This gives the protein CASSEGGAGTYEQYF.

This clone was detected only a few times. V and J are TRBV6-5 and TRBJ2-2; 9 nucleotides align to TRBD1. CDR1 is MNHEY and CDR2 is SVGAGI in the germline V gene. The V and J ends lost 0 bases and 4 bases, in that order; junction bases with no gene match: 3. There are 16 residues in the CDR3. The CDR3 sequence is CASSYSDRGSTGELFF. The DNA of the CDR3 is TGTGCCAGCAGTTACTCGGACAGGGGTAGCACCGGGGAGCTGTTTTTT.

The chain has TRBV5-1 and TRBJ2-7, with TRBD2 identical over 9 bases. The germline CDR1 and CDR2 sequences are SGHRS and YFSETQ. V dropped 3 bases and J dropped 1; count of bases not matched to a gene: 5. CDR3 size: 15 residues. CDR3 in amino acids: CASSSLGLASYEQYF. CDR3 in DNA: TGCGCCAGCAGCTCCCTCGGACTAGCGTCCTACGAGCAGTACTTC.

CDR3 residues: CASSLIPTSTDTQYF. The CDR3, as DNA: TGTGCCAGCAGCTTAATCCCAACTAGCACAGATACGCAGTATTTT. This sequence joins TRBV7-9 and TRBJ2-3; D is unclear. V was pared by 2 bases and J by 0 bases, with 9 bases between. The CDR3 contains 15 residues. Germline V gives CDR1 SEHNR, CDR2 FQNEAQ (reference sequence).

This chain connects TRBV5-1 to TRBJ1-2; D possibly corresponds to TRBD1 (6 bases). V was cut by 5 bases and J by 2 bases, with 19 bases left in between. The germline gives CDR1 SGHRS, CDR2 YFSETQ. This CDR3 is built from 16 residues. The CDR3 nucleotides are TGCGCCAGCAGAGGCGGCGGGACACCAGAAAACTATGGCTACACCTTC. Translating it yields CASRGGGTPENYGYTF.

The gene calls are TRBV5-4 and TRBJ2-7; D gene ambiguous. CDR1 is SGHNT, CDR2 YYREEE, per germline (reference sequence). This CDR3 spans 14 amino acids. The V gene lost 4 bases and the J gene lost 2 bases, with 13 bases spanning the gap. The CDR3, as DNA: TGTGCCAGCAGCGCCGGTCTAAACCCCTACGAGCAGTACTTC. Amino acids: CASSAGLNPYEQYF.

V gene TRBV15 combines with J gene TRBJ1-5; D is perhaps TRBD1 (5 bases). The CDR3 contains 15 residues. The V end was cut by 8 bases, the J end by 3 bases, with 17 bases between. Per germline, CDR1 LNHNV and CDR2 YYDKDF (reference sequence). CDR3 loop: CATSRGLFPNQPQHF. DNA for the CDR3: TGTGCCACCTCCCGGGGCCTATTCCCCAATCAGCCCCAGCATTTT.

The sample holds a few counts of this clone. The gene calls are TRBV25-1 and TRBJ2-7; D is uncertain. The V and J ends lost 6 bases and 10 bases respectively, with 10 bases between them. The CDR3 consists of 10 residues. Germline CDR1 is MGHDK and CDR2 is SYGVNS. The CDR3 loop reads CASSDSRQYF. In nucleotides, the CDR3 is TGTGCCAGCAGCGATTCTCGACAGTACTTC.

This chain connects TRBV10-3 to TRBJ1-2, with D unclear. The CDR3 covers 17 residues. Germline CDR1 is ENHRY and CDR2 is SYGVKD. The V gene lost 2 bases and the J gene lost 8 bases, with 24 bases spanning the gap. The CDR3 spells CAISENETMNGFGGYTF. The CDR3 bases are TGTGCCATCAGTGAGAATGAGACCATGAACGGCTTTGGCGGCTACACCTTC.